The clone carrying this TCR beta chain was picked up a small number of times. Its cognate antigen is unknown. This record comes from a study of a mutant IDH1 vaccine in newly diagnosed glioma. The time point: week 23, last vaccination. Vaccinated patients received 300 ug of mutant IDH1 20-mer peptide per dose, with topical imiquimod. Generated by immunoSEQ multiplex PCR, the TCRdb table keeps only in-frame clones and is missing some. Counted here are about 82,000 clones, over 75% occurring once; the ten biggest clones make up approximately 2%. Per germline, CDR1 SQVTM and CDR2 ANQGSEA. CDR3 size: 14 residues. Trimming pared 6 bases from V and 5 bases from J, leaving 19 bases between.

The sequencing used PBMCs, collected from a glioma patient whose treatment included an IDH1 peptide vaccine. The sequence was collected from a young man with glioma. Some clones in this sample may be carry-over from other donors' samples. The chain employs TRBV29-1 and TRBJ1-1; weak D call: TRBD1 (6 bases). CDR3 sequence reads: CSVSPRQAETEAFF. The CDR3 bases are TGCAGCGTCAGTCCCCGACAGGCCGAGACTGAAGCTTTCTTT.